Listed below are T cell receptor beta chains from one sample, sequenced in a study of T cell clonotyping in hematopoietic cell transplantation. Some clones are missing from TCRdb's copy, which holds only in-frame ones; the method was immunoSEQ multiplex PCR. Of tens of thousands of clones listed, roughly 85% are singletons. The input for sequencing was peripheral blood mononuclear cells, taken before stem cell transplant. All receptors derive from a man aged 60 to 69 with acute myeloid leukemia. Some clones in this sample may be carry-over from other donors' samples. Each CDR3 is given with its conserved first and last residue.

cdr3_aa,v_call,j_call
CASSRWGSGGRETQYF,TRBV7-8,TRBJ2-5
CASSLPGQGGTEAFF,TRBV4-1,TRBJ1-1
CASSQGSVVGNTEAFF,TRBV4-3,TRBJ1-1
CASRDKGQRYEQYF,TRBV6-5,TRBJ2-7
CASSGNRGRFQETQYF,TRBV2,TRBJ2-5
CASSPSSWGAQETQYF,TRBV4-3,TRBJ2-5
CASSFTMYPQDTQYF,TRBV7-2,TRBJ2-3
CASSDPRLGGGTQYF,TRBV9,TRBJ2-3
CASSAGQGSGELFF,TRBV28,TRBJ2-2
CASSGRPGYSGELFF,TRBV9,TRBJ2-2
CASSLEGWLGTSGTDTQYF,TRBV5-1,TRBJ2-3
CAISEGGQGDNEQFF,TRBV10-3,TRBJ2-1
CATSPQSGGTKNIQYF,TRBV15,TRBJ2-4
CASSQGPQETQYF,TRBV11-2,TRBJ2-5
CASSLWLAVGETQYF,TRBV7-9,TRBJ2-5
CASSQFPFMSRGTEAFF,TRBV23-1,TRBJ1-1
CASRKDRASGYTF,TRBV6-5,TRBJ1-2
CAWSPGNNQPQHF,TRBV30,TRBJ1-5
CASSPNRAHEQYF,TRBV5-1,TRBJ2-7
CASSSQWRSFTTIYF,TRBV5-6,TRBJ1-3
CASSLVSSYEQYF,TRBV11-3,TRBJ2-7
CASSRTGIGYTF,TRBV19,TRBJ1-2
CASSLVGGFGNTIYF,TRBV5-4,TRBJ1-3
CASSLTGDQGYTF,TRBV6-1,TRBJ1-2
CSASGLGGYTF,TRBV20-1,TRBJ1-2
CASSARLGSTDTQYF,TRBV2,TRBJ2-3
CASSLTPGQGLRNTIYF,TRBV5-6,TRBJ1-3
CASSSGDPYSYEQYF,TRBV7-2,TRBJ2-7